The 31 T cell receptor beta chains reported below all come from one sample, sequenced in a study of CD8+CD57+ T cells in acquired aplastic anemia. Template material for TCR beta VDJ and CDR3 profiling consisted of genomic DNA. MiXCR, applied by TCRdb to the reads, yields one record per CDR3 protein. The table records some 200,000 distinct CDR3 sequences, approximately 65% of them present only once. Patients chosen for sequencing had shown CD8+CD57+ cell expansion by flow cytometry. The sample was sorted CD4+, CD8+, or CD8+CD57+ T cells (not recorded which) from PBMCs. The source is a human donor with aplastic anemia.

This clonotype was found a few times. This chain connects TRBV10-3 to TRBJ2-1; TRBD2 agrees at 8 bases. The CDR3 runs to 16 residues. J gave up 6 bases and V 6 bases, and 13 bases lay outside the gene matches. From germline, CDR1 is ENHRY and CDR2 SYGVKD. Here the CDR3 reads CAIREPGLDVGNEQFF. The CDR3 nucleotides are TGTGCCATCAGGGAACCGGGACTAGATGTCGGCAATGAGCAGTTCTTC.

This sequence joins TRBV9 and TRBJ2-5; 7 bases match TRBD1. CDR1 SGDLS and CDR2 YYNGEE come from the germline V gene. V was pared by 5 bases and J by 5 bases, with 12 bases of the junction left unmatched. The CDR3 spans 15 residues. The CDR3 is CASSARGLFGETQYF. The DNA of the CDR3 is TGTGCCAGCAGTGCAAGGGGGCTTTTTGGGGAGACCCAGTACTTC.

The rearrangement links TRBV3-1 to TRBJ2-7; possible D gene TRBD1, 6 bases. This CDR3 contains 14 residues. Germline values: CDR1 LGHDT, CDR2 YNNKEL (reference sequence). The V gene lost 3 bases and the J gene lost 5 bases, with 14 bases spanning the gap. CDR3 sequence (DNA): TGTGCCAGCAGCCAGGGCGCAGGGGTGGACGAGCAGTACTTC. Protein product: CASSQGAGVDEQYF.

Only a few counts were recorded for this clonotype. V gene TRBV7-9 combines with J gene TRBJ2-7; D may correspond to TRBD1 or TRBD2 (5 bases each). The CDR3 covers 14 residues. With 5 bases removed from V and 3 bases from J, the gap between germline ends came to 14 bases. Germline V CDR1 and CDR2: SEHNR, FQNEAQ (reference sequence). CDR3 sequence: CASSGGQGSYEQYF. The CDR3 DNA sequence: TGTGCCAGCAGCGGAGGACAAGGGAGCTACGAGCAGTACTTC.

This clonotype was seen many times. The CDR3 protein is CAISEFGQGRTYEQYF. The CDR3 coding sequence is TGTGCCATCAGTGAGTTTGGTCAAGGGAGGACCTACGAGCAGTACTTC. The rearrangement uses TRBV10-3 and TRBJ2-7, with D possibly being TRBD2 (6 bases). The CDR3 runs 16 residues. CDR1 ENHRY and CDR2 SYGVKD come from the germline V gene. The V end was cut by 1 base, the J end by 2 bases, with 15 bases between.

This clonotype was picked up one time. The V call is TRBV4-2, the J call TRBJ2-7, with 12 bases fitting TRBD2. After removal of 0 bases from V and 3 bases from J, the junction contained 6 bases not matched to a gene. CDR1 and CDR2 from the germline V gene are LGHNA and YNFKEQ. This CDR3 comprises 17 residues. In DNA, the CDR3 is TGTGCCAGCAGCCAAGATCAGTCGGGACTAGCGGGCTACGAGCAGTACTTC. Amino acid sequence: CASSQDQSGLAGYEQYF.

The chain uses TRBV2 and TRBJ2-7; no clear D gene. This CDR3 contains 14 residues. V lost 3 bases and J lost 2, with 11 bases in between. The germline V gene encodes CDR1 SNHLY and CDR2 FYNNEI. Written as DNA, the CDR3 is TGTGCCAGCAGTGATTGGGTCGGAACCTACGAGCAGTACTTC. This encodes CASSDWVGTYEQYF.

This chain joins TRBV9 and TRBJ2-1; tentative D call: TRBD2 (5 bases). CDR3 length: 14 amino acids. Between the trimmed V and J ends, which lost 1 base and 3 bases, there was a span of 8 bases. Germline values: CDR1 SGDLS, CDR2 YYNGEE. CDR3: CASSVRGNYNEQFF. The CDR3 DNA reads TGTGCCAGCAGCGTACGAGGGAACTACAATGAGCAGTTCTTC.

This clonotype occurred many times. This CDR3 reads CATSDLPRGNQPQHF. The DNA for the CDR3 is TGTGCCACCAGTGATTTGCCCAGGGGAAATCAGCCCCAGCATTTT. V is TRBV24-1 and J is TRBJ1-5, with D tentatively TRBD1 (6 bases). The CDR3 is 15 residues long. Trimming cost V 0 bases and J 4 bases, with 9 bases left between them. CDR1 is KGHDR and CDR2 is SFDVKD in the germline V gene.

This chain connects TRBV7-2 to TRBJ2-3; the D is unclear. Germline V lookup: CDR1 SGHTA, CDR2 FQGNSA. CDR3 length: 11 amino acids. Between the trimmed V and J ends, which lost 5 bases and 7 bases, there was a span of 7 bases. CDR3 loop: CASSNPNTQYF. CDR3 bases: TGTGCCAGCAGCAACCCGAATACGCAGTATTTT.

A remark on this clonotype: One end of the junction varies from germline; a read error may be responsible. This rearrangement joins TRBV7-4 to TRBJ1-6, with D hard to call. Germline V gene sequence: CDR1 SGHVT, CDR2 SQSDAQ. CDR3 length: 13 amino acids. CDR3 residues: CASSLDLGSPLHF. The CDR3 DNA sequence: TGTGCTAGCAGCTTAGACCTCGGGTCACCCCTCCACTTT.

V gene TRBV10-2 combines with J gene TRBJ1-4; D is undetermined. The V gene's germline CDR1 is WSHSY and CDR2 SAAADI. V shed 2 bases and J shed 13 bases, with 11 bases lying between them. The CDR3 contains 12 residues. The CDR3 here is CASSEISQPLFF. For the CDR3, the DNA is TGCGCCAGCAGTGAGATCTCCCAGCCACTGTTTTTT.

The chain combines TRBV7-2 with TRBJ2-3; D remains unclear. The V gene lost 3 bases and the J gene lost 0 bases, with 7 bases spanning the gap. The CDR3 covers 14 residues. Germline V gene sequence: CDR1 SGHTA, CDR2 FQGNSA. The CDR3 DNA follows: TGTGCCAGCAGCTTGTATCCTAGCACAGATACGCAGTATTTT. Encoded protein: CASSLYPSTDTQYF.

This clonotype was detected only once. This chain connects TRBV15 to TRBJ2-7, with TRBD1 matching 7 bases. CDR1 is LNHNV, CDR2 YYDKDF, per germline (reference sequence). This CDR3 is built from 16 residues. V shed 2 bases and J 3 bases; nucleotides not matched to a gene: 10. The CDR3 DNA is TGTGCCACCAGCAGACCATTTCCGGGACAGAGCTACGAGCAGTACTTC. Amino acids: CATSRPFPGQSYEQYF.

This clonotype is a singleton in its sample. One end of the junction fails to match germline, which may point to a read error. V usage is TRBV7-3 and J usage is TRBJ2-3; TRBD1 matches at 8 bases. The CDR3 consists of 16 residues. Per the germline V gene, CDR1 is SGHTA and CDR2 is FQGTGA. The CDR3 protein is CASSSTGGEGTDTHYF. The CDR3 coding sequence is TGTGCCAGCAGCTCTACAGGGGGTGAGGGCACAGATACGCATTATTTT.

This rearrangement joins TRBV24-1 to TRBJ2-1; D possibly corresponds to TRBD1 (6 bases). This CDR3 region has 14 residues. CDR1 and CDR2 (germline): KGHDR, SFDVKD. Trimming pared 0 bases from V and 6 bases from J, leaving 8 bases between. The CDR3 here is CATSDLLRGNEQFF. For the CDR3, the DNA is TGTGCCACCAGTGATTTGCTCAGGGGCAATGAGCAGTTCTTC.

DNA for the CDR3: TGTGCCACCAGTTCCCGGGGTAACTATGGCTACACCTTC. Protein: CATSSRGNYGYTF. The rearrangement joins TRBV24-1 to TRBJ1-2; no definite D call. V was clipped by 6 bases and J by 1 base, with 8 bases between them. Germline assignment: CDR1 KGHDR and CDR2 SFDVKD. The CDR3 is made up of 13 amino acids.

The rearrangement joins TRBV25-1 to TRBJ2-1; 11 nucleotides agree with TRBD1. The J segment lost 7 bases and the V segment lost 5 bases, leaving 7 bases of the junction unmatched. This CDR3 contains 15 residues. Germline CDR1 reads MGHDK; CDR2 reads SYGVNS. The CDR3 bases are TGTGCCAGCAGTCGCCGGGACAGGGGGAGAAATGAGCAGTTCTTC. This encodes CASSRRDRGRNEQFF.

This chain uses TRBV7-2 with TRBJ2-5; 7 bases map to TRBD2. With V trimmed by 8 bases and J by 3 bases, 3 bases remained unmatched. This CDR3 spans 12 amino acids. The germline gives CDR1 SGHTA, CDR2 FQGNSA. The CDR3 here is CASFGGEETQYF. CDR3 bases: TGTGCCAGCTTTGGGGGGGAAGAGACCCAGTACTTC.

This clonotype has just a few counts. This rearrangement joins TRBV6-5 to TRBJ2-7; weak D call: TRBD1 (5 bases). The CDR3 sequence is 13 residues long. V gave up 6 bases and J gave up 6 bases, with 15 bases separating them. CDR1 and CDR2 from the germline V gene are MNHEY and SVGAGI. The CDR3 region is CASSGHPTREQYF. The CDR3 coding sequence is TGTGCCAGCAGCGGACACCCTACCCGCGAGCAGTACTTC.

V gene TRBV24-1 combines with J gene TRBJ1-5; 7 bases agree with TRBD1. The germline V gene encodes CDR1 KGHDR and CDR2 SFDVKD. The CDR3 spans 12 residues. Trimming at V came to 8 bases and at J to 7 bases, leaving 4 bases not matched to a gene. The CDR3 loop reads CATTTGSQPQHF. The CDR3 DNA reads as TGTGCCACCACGACAGGGAGCCAGCCCCAGCATTTT.

This clonotype turned up a few times. This chain joins TRBV12-3 or TRBV12-4 and TRBJ1-4; D remains ambiguous. CDR3 size: 16 residues. V was cut by 3 bases and J by 0 bases, with 11 bases left in between. The CDR3 DNA reads as TGTGCCAGCAGTTTGGATAGGTCAGCAACTAATGAAAAACTGTTTTTT. This codes for CASSLDRSATNEKLFF.

This clonotype appeared a single time. This sequence joins TRBV20-1 and TRBJ2-2; D is possibly TRBD1 (6 bases). Germline values: CDR1 DFQATT, CDR2 SNEGSKA (reference sequence). The CDR3 is made up of 13 amino acids. Trimming shortened V by 5 bases and J by 5 bases, and 12 bases separated the two germline ends. The CDR3: CSAPVRGTGELFF. The CDR3 nucleotides are TGCAGTGCTCCAGTTAGGGGGACCGGGGAGCTGTTTTTT.

The genes are TRBV7-9 and TRBJ2-7; D uncertain. The germline gives CDR1 SEHNR, CDR2 FQNEAQ (reference sequence). Trimming took 0 bases from V and 2 from J, leaving 11 bases between them. The CDR3 extends over 15 amino acids. The CDR3 DNA reads as TGTGCCAGCAGCTTAGCTCGCGGTGGGGCCTACGAGCAGTACTTC. This encodes CASSLARGGAYEQYF. The whole variable domain, filled in from reference TRBV7-9 and TRBJ2-7, reads DTGVSQNPRHKITKRGQNVTFRCDPISEHNRLYWYRQTLGQGPEFLTYFQNEAQLEKSRLLSDRFSAERPKGSFSTLEIQRTEQGDSAMYLCASSLARGGAYEQYFGPGTRLTVT.

Worth noting for this clonotype: A junction end diverges from the germline sequence, so it may reflect a read error. V and J are TRBV2 and TRBJ1-1, with TRBD1 matching 7 bases. The germline V gene encodes CDR1 SNHLY and CDR2 FYNNEI. The CDR3 is 13 amino acids. CDR3 bases: TGTGCCACCAGTTTTACGAGGGGGCTAGAAGCTTTCTTT. Amino acids: CATSFTRGLEAFF.

The rearrangement links TRBV20-1 to TRBJ2-5, with D perhaps TRBD1 or TRBD2 (5 bases each). There are 12 residues in the CDR3. Trimming cost V 4 bases and J 5 bases, with 11 bases left between them. Germline V gene data show CDR1 as DFQATT and CDR2 as SNEGSKA (reference sequence). The CDR3 DNA reads TGCAGTGCTATTCCGGGGCGGGAGACCCAGTACTTC. The encoded protein is CSAIPGRETQYF.

The chain carries TRBV10-2 and TRBJ2-1; D may be TRBD1 or TRBD2 (6 bases each). Germline CDR1 is WSHSY and CDR2 is SAAADI. Deletions cut 8 bases from V and 4 bases from J, with 18 bases between. The CDR3 spans 15 residues. CDR3 sequence: CASLTGATGYNEQFF. The DNA for the CDR3 is TGCGCCAGCTTAACGGGGGCCACGGGTTACAATGAGCAGTTCTTC.

The V call is TRBV7-9, the J call TRBJ2-3, with D unclear. CDR1 and CDR2 from the germline V gene are SEHNR and FQNEAQ (reference sequence). Trimming took off 5 bases at V and 7 bases at J, with 7 bases between the two ends. The CDR3 sequence is 11 residues long. The CDR3 loop reads CASSPQYTQYF. Here the CDR3 DNA reads TGTGCCAGCAGCCCGCAATATACGCAGTATTTT.

The V call is TRBV6-2 or TRBV6-3, the J call TRBJ2-7, with D unresolved. The CDR3 extends over 11 amino acids. The V gene's germline CDR1 is MNHEY and CDR2 SVGEGT. The V and J ends lost 8 bases and 3 bases respectively, with 8 bases between them. The DNA for the CDR3 is TGTGCCAGCCGGGTGAGCTACGAGCAGTACTTC. It yields the protein CASRVSYEQYF.

This chain joins TRBV20-1 and TRBJ2-2; D gene unclear. The CDR3 length is 13 residues. V shed 3 bases and J shed 5 bases, with 10 bases lying between them. Germline V lookup: CDR1 DFQATT, CDR2 SNEGSKA (reference sequence). The CDR3 sequence: CSARDRLTGELFF. The CDR3 nucleotides read TGCAGTGCTAGGGACCGGCTGACCGGGGAGCTGTTTTTT.

V and J are TRBV7-6 and TRBJ2-7; no reliable D call. V gave up 2 bases and J gave up 3 bases, with 8 bases separating them. This CDR3 contains 13 residues. Germline V gene lookup returns CDR1 SGHVS and CDR2 FNYEAQ. CDR3: CASSLIADYEQYF. DNA of the CDR3: TGTGCCAGCAGCTTAATCGCGGACTACGAGCAGTACTTC.